This passage covers 28 T cell receptor beta chains from one sample sequenced in a study of technical replicates of blood from a few donors. Method: immunoSEQ multiplex PCR; TCRdb's copy keeps in-frame clones and lacks some. The data show fewer than 90,000 clones, approximately 94% seen once. The sample comprised T cells isolated from PBMCs. The receptors were sampled from a human donor in good health.

The chain uses TRBV7-9 and TRBJ2-2; 8 positions agree with TRBD1. V dropped 4 bases and J dropped 6; count of bases not matched to a gene: 7. CDR1 and CDR2 (germline): SEHNR, FQNEAQ (reference sequence). The CDR3 totals 15 residues. The CDR3 DNA follows: TGTGCCAGCAGCTCAGGACAGGGAGGCGCCGGGGAGCTGTTTTTT. Translation: CASSSGQGGAGELFF.

This chain joins TRBV19 and TRBJ2-7, with 9 bases lining up with TRBD2. The trim removed 2 bases at V and 3 bases at J, leaving 14 bases unmatched. This CDR3 contains 18 residues. Germline-derived CDR1 and CDR2 are LNHDA and SQIVND (reference sequence). CDR3 DNA: TGTGCCAGTAGTATATCCAGGGGAGCGGGAGGTCGACTCTACGAGCAGTACTTC. Translation: CASSISRGAGGRLYEQYF.

This chain links TRBV2 with TRBJ2-3; maybe TRBD2 (5 bases). This CDR3 contains 14 residues. CDR1 and CDR2 (germline): SNHLY, FYNNEI. Trimming took 8 bases from V and 0 from J, leaving 12 bases between them. The CDR3: CASLSAVSTDTQYF. CDR3 nucleotides: TGTGCCAGCTTATCAGCGGTTAGCACAGATACGCAGTATTTT.

This clone showed up just once. V is TRBV25-1 and J is TRBJ1-5; perhaps TRBD1 as D (5 bases). CDR1 is MGHDK and CDR2 is SYGVNS in the germline V gene. V was cut by 6 bases and J by 3 bases, with 15 bases left in between. The CDR3 covers 15 residues. This chain's CDR3 is CASSAGTSINQPQHF. DNA for the CDR3: TGTGCCAGCAGCGCCGGGACTTCCATCAATCAGCCCCAGCATTTT.

The chain couples TRBV9 to TRBJ2-3; D gene unclear. CDR1 and CDR2 from the germline V gene are SGDLS and YYNGEE. The CDR3 extends over 16 amino acids. The V and J ends lost 0 bases and 2 bases respectively, with 13 bases between them. The DNA for the CDR3 is TGTGCCAGCAGCGTAGAGTCGTTCGCGTACACAGATACGCAGTATTTT. This encodes CASSVESFAYTDTQYF.

The rearrangement uses TRBV6-6 and TRBJ1-4; a weak D match, TRBD1 (5 bases). The CDR3 extends over 14 amino acids. CDR1 MNHNY and CDR2 SVGAGI come from the germline V gene (reference sequence). V was pared by 8 bases and J by 5 bases, with 15 bases between. CDR3 bases: TGTGCCAGCTCCTTGACAGTTACAAATGAAAAACTGTTTTTT. It is translated as CASSLTVTNEKLFF.

The genes are TRBV19 and TRBJ1-2, with 11 bases identical to TRBD1. Germline V lookup: CDR1 LNHDA, CDR2 SQIVND (reference sequence). The CDR3 length is 15 residues. The J segment lost 2 bases and the V segment lost 7 bases, leaving 6 bases of the junction unmatched. CDR3 nucleotide sequence: TGTGCCAGTATAAGTAGGGACAGGGGGAACTATGGCTACACCTTC. This sequence encodes CASISRDRGNYGYTF.

The rearrangement joins TRBV5-1 to TRBJ1-1; the match to TRBD1 covers 8 bases. This CDR3 is built from 14 residues. The J segment lost 5 bases and the V segment lost 0 bases, leaving 3 bases of the junction unmatched. Germline V gene lookup returns CDR1 SGHRS and CDR2 YFSETQ. CDR3 in DNA: TGCGCCAGCAGCTTGGAGGGACAGGTAACTGAAGCTTTCTTT. Protein sequence: CASSLEGQVTEAFF.

This clone was picked up one time. The chain employs TRBV6-5 and TRBJ1-1; D uncertain. The CDR3 is 13 amino acids. The germline V gene encodes CDR1 MNHEY and CDR2 SVGAGI. V lost 6 bases and J 0 bases, leaving 8 bases between the germline ends. This CDR3 reads CASRTVMNTEAFF. The CDR3 DNA sequence: TGTGCCAGCAGAACAGTTATGAACACTGAAGCTTTCTTT.

This CDR3 is CSVEGDSLNQPQHF. In DNA form, the CDR3 reads TGCAGCGTTGAAGGGGACAGTCTTAATCAGCCCCAGCATTTT. V is TRBV29-1 and J is TRBJ1-5, with 7 bases matching TRBD1. V was clipped by 1 base and J by 4 bases; unmatched bases: 4. This CDR3 comprises 14 residues. Germline V lookup: CDR1 SQVTM, CDR2 ANQGSEA.

The V call is TRBV30, the J call TRBJ1-2; D remains ambiguous. This CDR3 has 13 amino acids. The germline V gene encodes CDR1 GTSNPN and CDR2 SVGIG (reference sequence). Trimming removed 3 bases from V and 3 bases from J, with 11 bases in between. CDR3 region: CAWRSGSHYGYTF. DNA for the CDR3: TGTGCCTGGAGATCAGGCTCTCACTATGGCTACACCTTC. Full variable domain (remainder filled in from reference TRBV30 and TRBJ1-2): SQTIHQWPATLVQPVGSPLSLECTVEGTSNPNLYWYRQAAGRGLQLLFYSVGIGQISSEVPQNLSASRPQDRQFILSSKKLLLSDSGFYLCAWRSGSHYGYTFGSGTRLTVV.

The chain links TRBV7-2 to TRBJ1-2; D may be TRBD1 (6 bases). The germline CDR1 and CDR2 sequences are SGHTA and FQGNSA. V lost 0 bases to trimming and J lost 5 bases, with 7 bases between them. This CDR3 spans 13 amino acids. This CDR3 reads CASSLAQGYGYTF. The CDR3 DNA sequence: TGTGCCAGCAGCTTAGCACAGGGTTATGGCTACACCTTC.

CDR3 DNA sequence: TGTGCCAGCAGTCTCCGGGACAGCATTTTAGAAGCTTTCTTT. Its translation is CASSLRDSILEAFF. V usage is TRBV28 and J usage is TRBJ1-1, with 7 bases matching TRBD1. V shed 5 bases and J 8 bases; nucleotides not matched to a gene: 11. CDR3 length: 14 amino acids. CDR1 MDHEN and CDR2 SYDVKM come from the germline V gene.

The chain recombines TRBV30 with TRBJ2-7, with D possibly TRBD2 on 5 matching bases. The CDR3 loop spans 12 amino acids. Germline assignment: CDR1 GTSNPN and CDR2 SVGIG (reference sequence). Trimming took 8 bases from V and 4 from J, leaving 15 bases between them. CDR3 sequence reads: CAIQRGVYEQYF. For the CDR3, the DNA is TGTGCCATTCAACGGGGAGTATACGAGCAGTACTTC. The whole variable domain, filled in from reference TRBV30 and TRBJ2-7, reads SQTIHQWPATLVQPVGSPLSLECTVEGTSNPNLYWYRQAAGRGLQLLFYSVGIGQISSEVPQNLSASRPQDRQFILSSKKLLLSDSGFYLCAIQRGVYEQYFGPGTRLTVT.

V and J are TRBV5-1 and TRBJ2-2; 14 nucleotides match TRBD2. Germline lookup yields CDR1 SGHRS and CDR2 YFSETQ. The CDR3 has 15 amino acids. V lost 1 base, J lost 13 bases, and 6 bases stayed unmatched. The CDR3 sequence: CASSLSQGTSGRLFF. DNA of the CDR3: TGCGCCAGCAGCTTGAGTCAGGGGACTAGCGGGAGGCTGTTTTTT.

The rearrangement uses TRBV18 and TRBJ1-4; D unclear. The CDR3 consists of 15 residues. V dropped 1 base and J dropped 0 bases, with 6 bases sitting between them. CDR1 is KGHSH, CDR2 LQKENI, per germline. CDR3 region: CASSPQPATNEKLFF. Written as DNA, the CDR3 is TGTGCCAGCTCACCACAGCCTGCAACTAATGAAAAACTGTTTTTT.

V usage is TRBV27 and J usage is TRBJ1-2, with 7 bases aligning to TRBD1. The V and J ends lost 5 bases and 8 bases, in that order; junction bases with no gene match: 14. Germline V gene data show CDR1 as MNHEY and CDR2 as SMNVEV (reference sequence). The CDR3 runs 15 residues. In nucleotides, the CDR3 is TGTGCCAGCAGTCCTTACGAGGGGGCGAGGGGGGGCTACACCTTC. This encodes CASSPYEGARGGYTF.

The chain employs TRBV10-3 and TRBJ2-6; D is perhaps TRBD2 (5 bases). With 8 bases removed from V and 6 bases from J, the gap between germline ends came to 5 bases. The CDR3 is 11 residues long. Germline-derived CDR1 and CDR2 are ENHRY and SYGVKD. CDR3 sequence: CAIGLANVLTF. Here the CDR3 DNA reads TGTGCCATCGGACTGGCCAACGTCCTGACTTTC.

For the CDR3, the DNA is TGTGCCAGCAGTGCTGGTGTCGGAGAGCTAGAAAAACTGTTTTTT. Translating gives CASSAGVGELEKLFF. This chain connects TRBV6-5 to TRBJ1-4; D is undetermined. Germline assignment: CDR1 MNHEY and CDR2 SVGAGI. The CDR3 is 15 amino acids. Trimming removed 5 bases at V and 8 bases at J, with 18 bases between.

The chain carries TRBV27 and TRBJ2-7, with D possibly matching TRBD2 (5 bases). Germline lookup yields CDR1 MNHEY and CDR2 SMNVEV (reference sequence). CDR3 size: 12 residues. Between the trimmed V and J ends, which lost 11 bases and 4 bases, there was a span of 15 bases. The CDR3 protein is CASGVSRYEQYF. CDR3 in DNA: TGTGCCTCCGGGGTCTCACGGTACGAGCAGTACTTC.

J is TRBJ2-2 and V is TRBV6-5; TRBD1 aligns across 7 bases. Germline CDR1 MNHEY, CDR2 SVGAGI. After removal of 2 bases from V and 3 bases from J, the junction contained 6 bases not matched to a gene. The CDR3 has 16 residues. CDR3 nucleotide sequence: TGTGCCAGCAGTTACACTCCGGGACAGTACACCGGGGAGCTGTTTTTT. Residues: CASSYTPGQYTGELFF.

The chain carries TRBV5-4 and TRBJ1-4; 7 bases align to TRBD1. The germline V gene has CDR1 SGHNT and CDR2 YYREEE (reference sequence). The CDR3 length is 15 residues. J gave up 11 bases and V 3 bases, and 13 bases lay outside the gene matches. The CDR3 nucleotides read TGTGCCAGCAGCTCGAATTCCGCCGGGACAGCTAAACTGTTTTTT. This encodes CASSSNSAGTAKLFF.

This chain links TRBV5-6 with TRBJ2-5, with 9 bases identical to TRBD2. Germline values: CDR1 SGHDT, CDR2 YYEEEE. V was pared by 0 bases and J by 4 bases, with 4 bases of the junction left unmatched. There are 15 residues in the CDR3. The CDR3: CASSLAGGRVETQYF. In DNA, the CDR3 is TGTGCCAGCAGCTTGGCTGGCGGGAGGGTAGAGACCCAGTACTTC. Full variable domain (rest looked up from reference TRBV5-6 and TRBJ2-5): DAGVTQSPTHLIKTRGQQVTLRCSPKSGHDTVSWYQQALGQGPQFIFQYYEEEERQRGNFPDRFSGHQFPNYSSELNVNALLLGDSALYLCASSLAGGRVETQYFGPGTRLLVL.

This chain links TRBV9 with TRBJ2-5; no reliable D call. Trimming took 0 bases from V and 2 from J, leaving 8 bases between them. Germline CDR1 is SGDLS and CDR2 is YYNGEE. There are 14 residues in the CDR3. CDR3 bases: TGTGCCAGCAGCGTAGATGATACTCAAGAGACCCAGTACTTC. Its translation is CASSVDDTQETQYF.

The chain combines TRBV28 with TRBJ2-5; TRBD2 might be the D (5 bases). From germline, CDR1 is MDHEN and CDR2 SYDVKM. This CDR3 is built from 14 residues. Trimming stripped 6 bases from V and 3 bases from J, with 14 bases between. The CDR3 here is CASSLLSGEETQYF. CDR3 coding DNA: TGTGCCAGCAGCCTTCTTTCCGGGGAAGAGACCCAGTACTTC. The full variable domain, completed using reference TRBV28 and TRBJ2-5, is DVKVTQSSRYLVKRTGEKVFLECVQDMDHENMFWYRQDPGLGLRLIYFSYDVKMKEKGDIPEGYSVSREKKERFSLILESASTNQTSMYLCASSLLSGEETQYFGPGTRLLVL.

CDR3 amino acids: CASSFRRSYGYTF. The CDR3 DNA reads TGTGCCAGCAGTTTTCGGCGGTCCTATGGCTACACCTTC. The chain recombines TRBV27 with TRBJ1-2; D uncertain. The CDR3 length is 13 residues. The V gene lost 3 bases and the J gene lost 4 bases, with 9 bases spanning the gap. Germline V gene sequence: CDR1 MNHEY, CDR2 SMNVEV (reference sequence).

The J gene is TRBJ2-1, the V gene TRBV6-4; D remains ambiguous. The germline V gene encodes CDR1 MRHNA and CDR2 SNTAGT. Trimming took 4 bases from V and 7 from J, leaving 14 bases between them. The CDR3 runs 14 residues. The CDR3 DNA reads TGTGCCAGCAGTGCTGACACAGAGATGAATGAGCAGTTCTTC. It translates to CASSADTEMNEQFF.

The J gene is TRBJ2-5, the V gene TRBV7-2; the match to TRBD1 covers 7 bases. This CDR3 is built from 13 residues. The V gene end was trimmed by 3 bases and the J gene end by 5 bases; junction bases not matched to a gene: 3. Germline CDR1 and CDR2: SGHTA and FQGNSA. The CDR3 DNA reads TGTGCCAGCAGCTTGACAGGGTACGAGACCCAGTACTTC. As protein: CASSLTGYETQYF.